The sequence of this T cell receptor (beta chain) was determined in a study of T cell repertoires in cytomegalovirus infection. Study as a whole: It can be stated that public TCR beta signatures indicated CMV infection as well as a matching HLA type.

The CDR3 runs to 13 residues. V was pared by 1 base and J by 4 bases, with 5 bases between. Germline CDR1 and CDR2: LGHNT and FRNRAP. Study-level findings and limits: The ex vivo response was dominated by HLA-C-restricted CMV-specific TCR beta clonotypes.

TCRdb ran MiXCR on the reads and lists one entry per CDR3 protein. Among more than 500,000 distinct CDR3 sequences listed, 16% were seen once. In this sample, this clonotype turned up many times. Its antigen is not identified. The rearrangement links TRBV12-5 to TRBJ1-5; D remains unclear. The sample was CD8+ T cells from PBMCs. The TCR sequence derives from a human donor in good health (CMV status not recorded). Some clones in this sample may be carry-over from other donors' samples. In nucleotides, the CDR3 is TGTGCTAGTGGTTTGGCGGGGAATCAGCCCCAGCATTTT. This translates into CASGLAGNQPQHF.